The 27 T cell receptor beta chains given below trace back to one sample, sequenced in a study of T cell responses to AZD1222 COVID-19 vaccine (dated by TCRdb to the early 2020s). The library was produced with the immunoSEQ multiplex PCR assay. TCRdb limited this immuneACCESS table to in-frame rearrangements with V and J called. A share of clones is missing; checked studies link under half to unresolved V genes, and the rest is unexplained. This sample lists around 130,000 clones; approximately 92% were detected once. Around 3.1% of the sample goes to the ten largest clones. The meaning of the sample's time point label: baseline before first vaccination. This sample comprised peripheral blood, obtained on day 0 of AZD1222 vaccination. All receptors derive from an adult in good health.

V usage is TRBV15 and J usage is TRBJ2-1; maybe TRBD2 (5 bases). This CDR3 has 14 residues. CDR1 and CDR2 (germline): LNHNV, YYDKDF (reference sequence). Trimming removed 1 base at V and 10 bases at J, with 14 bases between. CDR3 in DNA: TGTGCCACCAGCAGAGCCACCGAGGGAACGGAGCAGTTCTTC. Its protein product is CATSRATEGTEQFF.

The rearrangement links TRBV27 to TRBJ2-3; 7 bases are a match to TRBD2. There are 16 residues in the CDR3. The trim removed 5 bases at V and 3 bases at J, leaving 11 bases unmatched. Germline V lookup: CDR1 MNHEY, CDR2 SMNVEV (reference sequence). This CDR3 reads CASSPRPSGWTDTQYF. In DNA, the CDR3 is TGTGCCAGCAGTCCCCGGCCTAGCGGATGGACAGATACGCAGTATTTT.

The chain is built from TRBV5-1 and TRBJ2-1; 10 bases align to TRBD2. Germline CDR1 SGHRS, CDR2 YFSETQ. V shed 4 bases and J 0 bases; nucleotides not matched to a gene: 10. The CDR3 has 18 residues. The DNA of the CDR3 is TGCGCCAGCAGCCCCCCGGGACTAGCGCAGAGCTCCTACAATGAGCAGTTCTTC. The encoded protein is CASSPPGLAQSSYNEQFF.

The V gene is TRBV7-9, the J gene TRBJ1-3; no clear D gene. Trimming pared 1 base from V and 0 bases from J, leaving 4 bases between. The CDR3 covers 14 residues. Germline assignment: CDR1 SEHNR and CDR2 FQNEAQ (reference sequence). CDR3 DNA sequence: TGTGCCAGCAGCTTAGTAGGCTCTGGAAACACCATATATTTT. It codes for CASSLVGSGNTIYF.

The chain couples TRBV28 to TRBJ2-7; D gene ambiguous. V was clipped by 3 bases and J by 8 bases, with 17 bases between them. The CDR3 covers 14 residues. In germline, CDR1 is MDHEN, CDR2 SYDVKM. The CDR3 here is CASSLTATQEQQYF. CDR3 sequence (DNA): TGTGCCAGCAGTTTGACGGCAACCCAAGAGCAGCAGTACTTC.

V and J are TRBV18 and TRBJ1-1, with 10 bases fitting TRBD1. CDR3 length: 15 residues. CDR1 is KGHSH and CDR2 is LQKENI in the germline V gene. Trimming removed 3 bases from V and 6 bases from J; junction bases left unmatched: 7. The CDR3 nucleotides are TGTGCCAGCTCACCCTGGACAGGGGGGTTATCTGAAGCTTTCTTT. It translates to CASSPWTGGLSEAFF.

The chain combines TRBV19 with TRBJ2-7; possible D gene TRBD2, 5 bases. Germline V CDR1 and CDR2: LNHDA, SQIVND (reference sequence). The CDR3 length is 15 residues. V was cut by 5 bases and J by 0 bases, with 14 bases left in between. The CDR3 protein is CASSAGINPSYEQYF. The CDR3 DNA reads TGTGCCAGTAGTGCCGGGATAAATCCCTCCTACGAGCAGTACTTC.

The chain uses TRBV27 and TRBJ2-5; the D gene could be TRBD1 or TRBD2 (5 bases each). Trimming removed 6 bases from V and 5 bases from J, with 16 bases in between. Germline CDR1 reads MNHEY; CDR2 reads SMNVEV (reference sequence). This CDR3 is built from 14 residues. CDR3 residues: CASSPRGPRETQYF. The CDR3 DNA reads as TGTGCCAGCAGCCCGAGGGGACCGCGGGAGACCCAGTACTTC.

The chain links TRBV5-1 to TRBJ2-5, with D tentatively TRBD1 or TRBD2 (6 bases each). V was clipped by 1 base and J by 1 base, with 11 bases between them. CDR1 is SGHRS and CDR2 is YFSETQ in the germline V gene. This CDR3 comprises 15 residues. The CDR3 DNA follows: TGCGCCAGCAGCTTGTTCGGGGGCCCCCAAGAGACCCAGTACTTC. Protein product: CASSLFGGPQETQYF.

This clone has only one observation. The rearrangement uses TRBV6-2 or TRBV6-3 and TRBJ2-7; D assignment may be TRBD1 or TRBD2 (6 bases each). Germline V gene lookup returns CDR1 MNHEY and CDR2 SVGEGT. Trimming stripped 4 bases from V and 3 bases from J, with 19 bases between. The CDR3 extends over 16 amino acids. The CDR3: CASSSRGGGPNYEQYF. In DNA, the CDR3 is TGTGCCAGCAGTTCAAGAGGGGGAGGACCAAACTACGAGCAGTACTTC.

CDR3 sequence: CASSLGALLDNEQFF. In nucleotides, the CDR3 is TGTGCCAGCAGCCTGGGGGCCCTCCTAGACAATGAGCAGTTCTTC. This chain connects TRBV28 to TRBJ2-1, with D perhaps matching TRBD1 (6 bases). This CDR3 spans 15 amino acids. The germline V and J ends were trimmed by 6 bases and 5 bases, with 17 bases remaining between them. Germline-derived CDR1 and CDR2 are MDHEN and SYDVKM.

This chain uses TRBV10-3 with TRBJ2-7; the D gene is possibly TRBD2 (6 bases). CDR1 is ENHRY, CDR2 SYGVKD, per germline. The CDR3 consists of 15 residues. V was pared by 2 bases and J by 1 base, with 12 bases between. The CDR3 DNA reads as TGTGCCATCAGTGAGCCCAGTAGCGGATCCTACGAGCAGTACTTC. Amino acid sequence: CAISEPSSGSYEQYF.

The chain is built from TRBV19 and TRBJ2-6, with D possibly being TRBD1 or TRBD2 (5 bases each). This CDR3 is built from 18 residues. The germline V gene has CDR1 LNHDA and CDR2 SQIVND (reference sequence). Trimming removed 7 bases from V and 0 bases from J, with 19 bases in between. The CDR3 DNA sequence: TGTGCCAGTACCCCCGGGGCTAGCAATCGCTCTGGGGCCAACGTCCTGACTTTC. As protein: CASTPGASNRSGANVLTF.

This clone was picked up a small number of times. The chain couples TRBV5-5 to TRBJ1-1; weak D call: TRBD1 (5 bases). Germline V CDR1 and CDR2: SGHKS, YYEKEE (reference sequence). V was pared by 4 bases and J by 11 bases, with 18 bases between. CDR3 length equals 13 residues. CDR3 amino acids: CASSAGVGAEAFF. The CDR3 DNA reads TGTGCCAGCAGCGCCGGGGTAGGGGCGGAGGCTTTCTTT.

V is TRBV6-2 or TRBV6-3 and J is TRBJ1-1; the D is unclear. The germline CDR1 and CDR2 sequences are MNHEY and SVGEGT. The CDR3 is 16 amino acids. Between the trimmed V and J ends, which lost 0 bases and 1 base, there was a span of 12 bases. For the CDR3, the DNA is TGTGCCAGCAGTTACTCTTCCCGACGGACGAACACTGAAGCTTTCTTT. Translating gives CASSYSSRRTNTEAFF.

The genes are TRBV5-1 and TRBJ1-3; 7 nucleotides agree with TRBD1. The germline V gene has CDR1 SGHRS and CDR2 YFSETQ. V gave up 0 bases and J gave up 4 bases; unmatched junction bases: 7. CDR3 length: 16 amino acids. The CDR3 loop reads CASSLGQGGMGNTIYF. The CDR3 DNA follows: TGCGCCAGCAGCTTGGGACAGGGAGGAATGGGAAACACCATATATTTT.

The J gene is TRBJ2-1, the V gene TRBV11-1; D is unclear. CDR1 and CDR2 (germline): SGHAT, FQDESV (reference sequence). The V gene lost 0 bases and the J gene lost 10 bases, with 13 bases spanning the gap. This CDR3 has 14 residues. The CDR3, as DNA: TGTGCCAGCAGCTTAGCCGGGCGTAAGTTAGAGCAGTTCTTC. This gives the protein CASSLAGRKLEQFF. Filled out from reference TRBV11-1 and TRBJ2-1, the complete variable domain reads EAEVAQSPRYKITEKSQAVAFWCDPISGHATLYWYRQILGQGPELLVQFQDESVVDDSQLPKDRFSAERLKGVDSTLKIQPAELGDSAMYLCASSLAGRKLEQFFGPGTRLTVL.

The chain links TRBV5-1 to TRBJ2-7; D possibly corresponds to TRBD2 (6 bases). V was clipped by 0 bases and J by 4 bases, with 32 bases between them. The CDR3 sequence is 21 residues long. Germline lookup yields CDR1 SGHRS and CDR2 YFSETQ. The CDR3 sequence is CASSLANPLRPEGRIMYEQYF. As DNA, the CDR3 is TGCGCCAGCAGCTTGGCAAACCCTCTACGGCCGGAGGGAAGAATTATGTACGAGCAGTACTTC.

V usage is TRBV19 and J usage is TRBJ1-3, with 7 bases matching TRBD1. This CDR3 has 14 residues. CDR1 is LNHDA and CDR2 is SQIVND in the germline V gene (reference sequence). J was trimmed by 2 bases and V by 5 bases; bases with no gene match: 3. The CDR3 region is CASSAGQPGNTIYF. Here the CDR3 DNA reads TGTGCCAGTAGTGCGGGACAGCCTGGAAACACCATATATTTT.

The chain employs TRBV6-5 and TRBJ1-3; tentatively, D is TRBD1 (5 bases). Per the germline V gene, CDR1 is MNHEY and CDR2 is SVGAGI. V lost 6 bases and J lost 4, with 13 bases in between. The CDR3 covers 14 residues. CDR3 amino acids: CASRLGAGGNTIYF. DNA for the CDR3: TGTGCCAGCAGGCTCGGGGCTGGGGGAAACACCATATATTTT.

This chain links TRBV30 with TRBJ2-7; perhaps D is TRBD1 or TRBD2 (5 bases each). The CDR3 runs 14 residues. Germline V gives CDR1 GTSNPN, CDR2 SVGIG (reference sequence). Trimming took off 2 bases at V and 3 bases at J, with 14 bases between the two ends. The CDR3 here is CAWSPGTEYYEQYF. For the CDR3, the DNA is TGTGCCTGGAGTCCCGGGACGGAGTACTACGAGCAGTACTTC.

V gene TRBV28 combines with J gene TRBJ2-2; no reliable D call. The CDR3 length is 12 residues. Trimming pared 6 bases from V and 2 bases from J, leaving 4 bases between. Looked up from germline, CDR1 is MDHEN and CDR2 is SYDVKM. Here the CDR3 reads CASRFNTGELFF. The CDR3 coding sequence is TGTGCCAGCAGGTTTAACACCGGGGAGCTGTTTTTT.

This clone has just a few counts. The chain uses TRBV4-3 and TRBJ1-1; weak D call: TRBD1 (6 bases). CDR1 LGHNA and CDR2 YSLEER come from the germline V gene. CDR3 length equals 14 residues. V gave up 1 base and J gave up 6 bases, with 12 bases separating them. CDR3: CASSQGVRGSEAFF. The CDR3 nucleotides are TGCGCCAGCAGCCAAGGGGTCAGGGGTTCTGAAGCTTTCTTT.

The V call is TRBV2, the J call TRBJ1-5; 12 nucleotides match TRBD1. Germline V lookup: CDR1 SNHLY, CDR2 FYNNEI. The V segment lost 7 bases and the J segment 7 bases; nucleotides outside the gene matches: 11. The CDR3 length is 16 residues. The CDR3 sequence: CASTPWDRGLEQPQHF. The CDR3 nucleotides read TGTGCCAGCACCCCCTGGGACAGGGGGCTTGAGCAGCCCCAGCATTTT.

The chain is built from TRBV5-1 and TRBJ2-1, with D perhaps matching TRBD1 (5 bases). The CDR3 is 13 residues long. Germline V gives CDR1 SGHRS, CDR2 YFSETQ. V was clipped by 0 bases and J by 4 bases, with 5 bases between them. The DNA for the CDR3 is TGCGCCAGCAGCTTGGGACAGTACAATGAGCAGTTCTTC. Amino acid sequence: CASSLGQYNEQFF.

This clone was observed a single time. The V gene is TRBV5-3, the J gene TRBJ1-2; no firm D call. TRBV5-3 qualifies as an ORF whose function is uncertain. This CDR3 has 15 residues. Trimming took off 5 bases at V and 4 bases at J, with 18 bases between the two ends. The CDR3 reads CARRNRARAFYGYTF. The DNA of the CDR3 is TGTGCCAGAAGAAACCGGGCCAGAGCCTTCTATGGCTACACCTTC.

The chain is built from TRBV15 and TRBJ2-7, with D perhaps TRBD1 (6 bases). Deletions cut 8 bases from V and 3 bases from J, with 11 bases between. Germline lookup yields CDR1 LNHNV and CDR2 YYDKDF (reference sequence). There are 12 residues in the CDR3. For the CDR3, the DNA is TGTGCCACCGGCACAGGGTACTACGAGCAGTACTTC. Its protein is CATGTGYYEQYF.